This TCR beta chain stems from a study of blood T cell repertoires in COVID-19. Study context: In each case, the material was cDNA or gDNA derived from T cells, B-cell-depleted T cells, or PBMCs.

Some clones are missing from TCRdb's copy, which holds only in-frame ones; the method was immunoSEQ multiplex PCR. The table shows approximately 120,000 clones, with 80% to 95% occurring only once. The germline V and J ends were trimmed by 11 bases and 4 bases, with 17 bases remaining between them. The CDR3 has 14 amino acids. Germline lookup yields CDR1 SEHNR and CDR2 FQNEAQ (reference sequence). The sequencing input was peripheral blood. The chain is built from TRBV7-9 and TRBJ2-2, with D perhaps TRBD1 (5 bases). The sequence was collected from a man between 45 and 60 years old with COVID-19, enrolled during active disease. The CDR3 loop reads CALTVRVGTGELFF. DNA for the CDR3: TGTGCCCTGACGGTCAGGGTTGGCACCGGGGAGCTGTTTTTT.